Below, 16 T cell receptor beta chains from the same sample are listed, as sequenced in a study of human T cells and chemical hapten exposure. TCRdb re-derived calls from the RACE reads in MiXCR, one entry per CDR3 protein. The sample holds more than 95,000 distinct CDR3 sequences, 12% seen once. Time point of the sample: patch test 1, 2 weeks after DPC sensitization. The treatment denotes: therapeutic diphenylcyclopropenone sensitization with weekly scalp DPC. The sample here was whole blood, taken in connection with sensitization to the hapten diphenylcyclopropenone (DPC). All receptors come from a woman in her forties or fifties with alopecia areata. Some clones in this sample may be carry-over from other donors' samples.

This clonotype was detected many times. The chain couples TRBV5-6 to TRBJ2-1, with 11 bases fitting TRBD2. The CDR3 is 17 amino acids. Germline V gives CDR1 SGHDT, CDR2 YYEEEE. V dropped 4 bases and J dropped 2; count of bases not matched to a gene: 8. Written as DNA, the CDR3 is TGTGCCAGCAGCCCACCGGGACTAGCGGTTACCTACAATGAGCAGTTCTTC. It translates to CASSPPGLAVTYNEQFF.

The table lists this clonotype with many counts. The chain employs TRBV12-3 or TRBV12-4 and TRBJ2-3; 7 positions match TRBD1. After removal of 0 bases from V and 4 bases from J, the junction contained 13 bases not matched to a gene. This CDR3 region has 18 residues. CDR3 loop: CASSLARITGQGADTQYF. The DNA of the CDR3 is TGTGCCAGCAGTTTAGCGCGGATAACAGGTCAGGGGGCAGATACGCAGTATTTT.

This clonotype was counted only a few times. V is TRBV7-8 and J is TRBJ1-2; D gene ambiguous. This CDR3 has 13 amino acids. V dropped 5 bases and J dropped 5 bases, with 12 bases sitting between them. CDR1 SGHVS and CDR2 FQNEAQ come from the germline V gene. CDR3 residues: CASSRYVGYGYTF. In DNA, the CDR3 is TGTGCCAGCAGCCGATACGTTGGTTATGGCTACACCTTC.

In this sample, this clonotype turned up many times. The CDR3 coding sequence is TGTGCCAGCAGCTTAGCGGACACTCAGCCCCAGCATTTT. It yields the protein CASSLADTQPQHF. The chain couples TRBV7-2 to TRBJ1-5; maybe TRBD1 (5 bases). This CDR3 has 13 amino acids. Germline CDR1 SGHTA, CDR2 FQGNSA. Trimming left V 0 bases short and J 6 bases short, with 6 bases between.

V gene TRBV5-5 combines with J gene TRBJ2-3; TRBD2 aligns across 11 bases. CDR3 size: 17 residues. V lost 4 bases and J lost 4; bases outside the gene matches: 11. Germline-derived CDR1 and CDR2 are SGHKS and YYEKEE (reference sequence). This chain's CDR3 is CASSQTSSGGWSDTQYF. CDR3 DNA: TGTGCCAGCAGCCAAACTTCTAGCGGGGGGTGGTCAGATACGCAGTATTTT.

The chain joins TRBV29-1 to TRBJ2-3; TRBD2 agrees at 7 bases. The trim removed 7 bases at V and 1 base at J, leaving 2 bases unmatched. The CDR3 has 12 residues. Germline CDR1 is SQVTM and CDR2 is ANQGSEA. The CDR3 loop reads CSGLAGTDTQYF. CDR3 nucleotides: TGCAGCGGTCTAGCGGGCACAGATACGCAGTATTTT.

In this sample, this clonotype turned up a few times. The chain uses TRBV5-1 and TRBJ2-2; the D gene is possibly TRBD2 (7 bases). Per germline, CDR1 SGHRS and CDR2 YFSETQ. CDR3 length: 17 residues. V dropped 4 bases and J dropped 3 bases, with 19 bases sitting between them. CDR3 residues: CASSPSRRGADTGELFF. The CDR3 DNA is TGCGCCAGCAGCCCAAGTCGTCGGGGGGCGGACACCGGGGAGCTGTTTTTT. The full variable domain, with the rest looked up from reference TRBV5-1 and TRBJ2-2, is KAGVTQTPRYLIKTRGQQVTLSCSPISGHRSVSWYQQTPGQGLQFLFEYFSETQRNKGNFPGRFSGRQFSNSRSEMNVSTLELGDSALYLCASSPSRRGADTGELFFGEGSRLTVL.

This clonotype was seen ten or more times. This chain connects TRBV7-2 to TRBJ1-5; D is ambiguous. The V gene's germline CDR1 is SGHTA and CDR2 FQGNSA. This CDR3 has 13 residues. V lost 5 bases and J lost 6, with 11 bases in between. The CDR3 sequence is CASSPRRSQPQHF. Written as DNA, the CDR3 is TGTGCCAGCAGCCCCCGGAGGAGTCAGCCCCAGCATTTT.

This clonotype was seen repeatedly, ten times or more. The chain links TRBV19 to TRBJ2-7, with 8 bases aligning to TRBD1. The CDR3 runs 14 residues. Germline CDR1 LNHDA, CDR2 SQIVND (reference sequence). Trimming at V came to 5 bases and at J to 2 bases, leaving 5 bases not matched to a gene. This chain's CDR3 is CASSPGQGTYEQYF. DNA of the CDR3: TGTGCCAGTAGTCCCGGACAGGGAACCTACGAGCAGTACTTC.

V gene TRBV11-2 combines with J gene TRBJ2-1; tentative D call: TRBD1 (5 bases). The CDR3 is made up of 16 amino acids. V shed 1 base and J shed 5 bases, with 15 bases lying between them. Germline loops: CDR1 SGHAT, CDR2 FQNNGV. The CDR3 nucleotides read TGTGCCAGCAGCTTAGGTCACAGGATGGGGCACAATGAGCAGTTCTTC. It translates to CASSLGHRMGHNEQFF.

The rearrangement joins TRBV27 to TRBJ2-5, with TRBD2 matching over 13 bases. Germline V gene data show CDR1 as MNHEY and CDR2 as SMNVEV (reference sequence). The CDR3 runs 16 residues. V shed 6 bases, J shed 5 bases, and the junction held 9 bases outside the gene matches. In DNA form, the CDR3 reads TGTGCCAGCAGCTTGACTAGCGGGAGGCTGGGGGAGACCCAGTACTTC. This translates into CASSLTSGRLGETQYF.

The rearrangement joins TRBV7-6 to TRBJ2-2; perhaps TRBD2 as D (6 bases). The germline V gene encodes CDR1 SGHVS and CDR2 FNYEAQ. This CDR3 comprises 15 residues. V lost 3 bases and J 5 bases, leaving 13 bases between the germline ends. The CDR3 loop is CASSFGGSWTGELFF. The CDR3 coding sequence is TGTGCCAGCAGCTTCGGAGGGAGTTGGACCGGGGAGCTGTTTTTT.

This clonotype was observed at least ten times. J is TRBJ1-6 and V is TRBV12-3 or TRBV12-4; 7 nucleotides match TRBD1. The CDR3 spans 15 residues. J was trimmed by 9 bases and V by 3 bases; bases with no gene match: 8. CDR3 region: CASSFHSGGGSPLHF. CDR3 bases: TGTGCCAGCAGTTTCCACTCAGGGGGAGGTTCACCCCTCCACTTT.

This clonotype came up many times. This rearrangement joins TRBV7-2 to TRBJ2-3; 9 bases agree with TRBD2. V lost 4 bases to trimming and J lost 6 bases; unmatched junction nucleotides: 14. This CDR3 comprises 17 residues. Germline V CDR1 and CDR2: SGHTA, FQGNSA. The CDR3 region has the DNA TGTGCCAGCAGCTACAACTCGGCTAGCGGGGTTGCGGATACGCAGTATTTT. It codes for CASSYNSASGVADTQYF.

The V and J genes are TRBV9 and TRBJ2-3; D gene uncertain. The length of the CDR3 is 14 residues. CDR1 is SGDLS, CDR2 YYNGEE, per germline. With 4 bases removed from V and 6 bases from J, the gap between germline ends came to 15 bases. The CDR3 loop reads CASSFPVGRDTQYF. The CDR3 bases are TGTGCCAGCAGCTTTCCCGTAGGTAGGGATACGCAGTATTTT. The complete variable domain, with remaining parts taken from reference TRBV9 and TRBJ2-3, reads DSGVTQTPKHLITATGQRVTLRCSPRSGDLSVYWYQQSLDQGLQFLIQYYNGEERAKGNILERFSAQQFPDLHSELNLSSLELGDSALYFCASSFPVGRDTQYFGPGTRLTVL.

This clonotype was seen ten or more times. A junction boundary mismatches the germline segment, possibly from a read error. This rearrangement joins TRBV5-1 to TRBJ1-1, with D uncertain. The V gene's germline CDR1 is SGHRS and CDR2 YFSETQ. There are 13 residues in the CDR3. The CDR3 nucleotides are TGTGCCAGCAGTTTGACGGGGAACACTGAAGCTTTCTTT. This gives the protein CASSLTGNTEAFF.